This T cell receptor beta chain was captured in a study of vaccination and CD4 T cells after COVID-19 (dated by TCRdb to 2022 to 2024). General notes on the study: SARS-CoV-2 positivity had been established in the convalescent patients by nasal swab PCR, and mild disease was recorded in roughly 10 of these patients and severe disease in one. The convalescent cohort included six males and four females, with two Hispanic individuals, seven Caucasians, two Asians and one multiracial person. Participants got two doses of the Pfizer-BioNTech BNT162b2 vaccine (n=8) or two doses of the Moderna mRNA-1273 vaccine (n=2). Post-COVID blood samples from convalescent patients were collected a median of around 110 days after diagnosis, with a range of roughly 30 to 170 days. Post-vaccine blood samples were collected a median of 72 days after the second vaccine dose, ranging from about 13 to 250 days. The cultures were stimulated with overlapping spike peptide pools from SARS-CoV-2 and from the common cold coronaviruses HCoV-NL63, HCoV-OC43 and HCoV-229E. As controls, cultures received a CEFX viral epitope pool (the positive control), an HIV-1 Nef peptide pool (the negative control), or no peptide at all. The spike-specific CD4+ TCR repertoire was compared before and after mRNA vaccination in about nine COVID-19 convalescent patients and several infection-naive healthy vaccine recipients.

To prepare the library, PCR was applied. TCR sequencing of DNA from cultured CD4+ T cells used the Oncomine TCR Beta short-read assay at the Johns Hopkins FTIC core. Genomic DNA was extracted from the cultured CD4+ T cells with the QIAamp micro DNA kit. Oncomine TCR Beta libraries from cultured CD4+ T cells were pooled with unique dual indexes and sequenced on an Illumina iSeq 100. The paper's data handling went like this. Non-productive sequences were filtered out, and CDR3s that did not start with C, did not end with F or W, or were shorter than 7 amino acids were discarded. The MANAFEST web application was used to identify antigen-specific clonotypes by comparing peptide-stimulated wells against reference wells and other culture wells. For a clone to be called positive, the clone needed an FDR below 0.05, an odds ratio above 5, and a productive frequency above 0.1% in at least two of three replicate wells. A clonotype was classed as cross-reactive if the clonotype showed significant expansion both in SARS-CoV-2 spike wells and in at least one common cold coronavirus spike condition. Similarity between CDR3 sequences was evaluated in R version 3.6.1 using Levenshtein distances (stringdist) and unrooted phylogenetic trees (ape). TCRdb reanalyzed the raw reads on its own, using fastp at Q25 for trimming and MiXCR for clone calling, and kept in-frame beta chains. Under each unique CDR3 protein, matching rows form one entry showing the most common genes and DNA. The V and J calls reflect TCRdb's pipeline rather than the authors' work. Present in this sample are about 14,000 distinct CDR3 sequences, around two fifths of which were seen just once. Together, the top ten hold around 9.3% of the sample.

This specimen's treatment or condition label, per the study, means: approximately nine-day PBMC culture with coronavirus spike peptide pools or control peptides (ViraFEST assay). The ViraFEST assay, used in the study, expanded antigen-specific T cells with peptide pools and then identified the expanded clonotypes through TCR sequencing. The positive SARS-CoV-2 PCR tests of the convalescent patients were dated from March to December 2020, before the Alpha, Beta and Delta variants emerged in the United States. PBMCs were cultured at around 2 million per well in IMDM supplemented with roughly 5% human AB serum and 10 IU/ml IL-2, with approximately 11 ug/ml peptide pools added. Half of the culture medium was replaced with fresh IL-2-containing medium on days 3 and 7. After more than 8 days of culture, CD4+ T cells were isolated by negative selection using the EasySep CD4+ T cell isolation kit. PBMCs were separated from whole blood using Ficoll-Paque Plus gradient centrifugation and then either used fresh or cryopreserved at -140C. Culture conditions were generally each tested in triplicate wells.

The CDR3, from cysteine to phenylalanine, totals 15 residues. The kept DNA is CDR3 alone, 45 bases in frame from the first base. From the germline V gene, CDR1 is KGHSH and CDR2 is LQKENI. Trimming costs V 3 bases and J 0 bases, and their ends lie 11 bases apart. What the research found in general, with its limitations: Of the vaccine-specific clones in convalescent patients, 304 of 307, or nearly all, reacted only to SARS-CoV-2 spike and did not cross-react with common cold coronaviruses. The study included relatively few convalescent patients and did not analyze early timepoints after natural infection. The median number of SARS-CoV-2-reactive clonotypes rose from around 21 after infection to approximately 41 after vaccination, but the change was not significant. Among convalescent patients, a median about 86% of the SARS-CoV-2-reactive clones seen after vaccination appeared only after vaccination, which suggests priming specific to the vaccine.

Comment on this clonotype: Its cognate antigen has yet to be identified. No much larger clone exists at a distance of one base, and base qualities are not known.

Rearrangement joined TRBV18 to TRBJ2-5, and perhaps TRBD1 as D gene, on 5 matching bases. The clonotype comes from a human donor who had recovered from COVID-19. Sequencing input: CD4+ T cells from blood, cultured in vitro. The CDR3 sequence is CASSPRQTDQETQYF. The base sequence is TGTGCCAGCTCACCTAGACAGACCGACCAAGAGACCCAGTACTTC.